The 28 T cell receptor beta chains listed next were all sequenced from one sample in a study of T cell repertoires in cytomegalovirus infection. Each CDR3 protein is one row after TCRdb ran MiXCR on the reads. The table includes about 770,000 distinct CDR3 sequences, 29% detected once. These TCRs are of unknown antigen specificity. Sample: cultured CD8+ T cells from PBMCs, taken from culture after CMV antigen stimulation. These receptors all come from a human donor in good health (CMV status not recorded). Some clones in this sample may be carry-over from other donors' samples.

The table lists this clonotype with a few counts. Compared with germline, one end of the junction differs, possibly owing to a read error. V usage is TRBV7-7 and J usage is TRBJ2-2; 8 bases fit TRBD2. Germline assignment: CDR1 SSHAT and CDR2 FNYEAQ (reference sequence). There are 15 residues in the CDR3. The CDR3 loop is CASTSGGPNTGELFF. The CDR3 region has the DNA TGTGCTAGCACCAGCGGGGGCCCGAACACCGGGGAGCTGTTTTTT.

This clonotype was counted ten times or more. This chain uses TRBV7-2 with TRBJ1-6, with TRBD1 matching over 11 bases. V gave up 2 bases and J gave up 0 bases; unmatched junction bases: 6. Germline CDR1 and CDR2: SGHTA and FQGNSA. The CDR3 runs to 19 residues. The CDR3 bases are TGTGCCAGCAGCTTATGGACAGGGGGCCCAAGCTCCTATAATTCACCCCTCCACTTT. This encodes CASSLWTGGPSSYNSPLHF.

The rearrangement uses TRBV7-6 and TRBJ1-2; 11 bases agree with TRBD1. From germline, CDR1 is SGHVS and CDR2 FNYEAQ. V trimming: 5 bases; J trimming: 4 bases; junction bases outside the gene matches: 6. This CDR3 has 15 amino acids. The CDR3 coding sequence is TGTGCCAGCAGCGGCTGGGACAGGGGGATCTATGGCTACACCTTC. Encoded protein: CASSGWDRGIYGYTF.

This clonotype appeared a few times. V is TRBV7-6 and J is TRBJ2-7, with D possibly TRBD1 on 5 matching bases. The germline gives CDR1 SGHVS, CDR2 FNYEAQ. The V gene lost 5 bases and the J gene lost 2 bases, with 10 bases spanning the gap. CDR3 length equals 13 residues. CDR3 in DNA: TGTGCCAGCAGCCCTACAGGCACCTACGAGCAGTACGTC. Amino acids: CASSPTGTYEQYV.

The V gene is TRBV7-9, the J gene TRBJ1-1; the D is unclear. V lost 3 bases and J lost 12, with 11 bases in between. The germline gives CDR1 SEHNR, CDR2 FQNEAQ (reference sequence). The CDR3 totals 11 residues. The CDR3 is CASSLGREPFF. Written as DNA, the CDR3 is TGTGCCAGCAGCTTGGGAAGGGAACCTTTCTTT. The whole variable domain, filled in from reference TRBV7-9 and TRBJ1-1, reads DTGVSQNPRHKITKRGQNVTFRCDPISEHNRLYWYRQTLGQGPEFLTYFQNEAQLEKSRLLSDRFSAERPKGSFSTLEIQRTEQGDSAMYLCASSLGREPFFGQGTRLTVV.

This clonotype has just a few counts. The chain links TRBV2 to TRBJ2-3; 11 nucleotides align to TRBD2. CDR1 is SNHLY and CDR2 is FYNNEI in the germline V gene. This CDR3 contains 17 residues. J lost 6 bases, V lost 6 bases, and 14 bases had no gene match. CDR3 sequence reads: CASSTPTSGVFRDTQYF. CDR3 DNA: TGTGCCAGCAGCACCCCGACTAGCGGGGTTTTCCGGGATACGCAGTATTTT.

J is TRBJ2-2 and V is TRBV19; no clear D gene. Germline V gene data show CDR1 as LNHDA and CDR2 as SQIVND (reference sequence). Trimming left V 3 bases short and J 0 bases short, with 5 bases between. The CDR3 spans 14 residues. The CDR3 DNA is TGTGCCAGTAGTATGTGGCCGAACACCGGGGAGCTGTTTTTT. Translation: CASSMWPNTGELFF.

This chain uses TRBV9 with TRBJ1-2; perhaps TRBD1 as D (5 bases). The CDR3 consists of 14 residues. CDR1 and CDR2 (germline): SGDLS, YYNGEE. Trimming removed 3 bases from V and 4 bases from J, with 13 bases in between. Here the CDR3 reads CASSGSGTIYGYTF. The CDR3 bases are TGTGCCAGCAGCGGATCCGGGACCATCTATGGCTACACCTTC.

This clonotype was counted a few times. The gene calls are TRBV10-2 and TRBJ2-7; 7 bases align to TRBD1. The CDR3 covers 16 residues. Germline trimming cut 0 bases from V and 0 bases from J; bases unmatched to any gene: 5. Germline V gene sequence: CDR1 WSHSY, CDR2 SAAADI. The CDR3 DNA follows: TGCGCCAGCAGTGAGTCATTGGACAGGACCTCCTACGAGCAGTACGTC. Protein: CASSESLDRTSYEQYV.

The chain employs TRBV4-1 and TRBJ2-5, with TRBD1 identical over 7 bases. Per germline, CDR1 MGHRA and CDR2 YSYEKL. V was clipped by 0 bases and J by 4 bases; unmatched bases: 5. This CDR3 spans 15 amino acids. DNA of the CDR3: TGCGCCAGCAGCCAAGATAGGGGGCCAGGAGAGACCCAGTACTTC. Amino acids: CASSQDRGPGETQYF.

CDR3 region: CASSLSRNRRTAGLPQHF. Here the CDR3 DNA reads TGTGCCAGCAGCCTGAGCCGTAACAGGAGAACGGCGGGGTTGCCCCAGCATTTT. The chain is built from TRBV7-4 and TRBJ1-5; TRBD1 might be the D (5 bases). The CDR3 consists of 18 residues. CDR1 and CDR2 (germline): SGHVT, SQSDAQ. Trimming shortened V by 5 bases and J by 9 bases, and 29 bases separated the two germline ends.

The chain is built from TRBV13 and TRBJ1-1, with TRBD1 as a possible D gene (5 bases). V lost 8 bases, J lost 1 base, and 14 bases lay in between. The CDR3 length is 14 residues. The germline V gene has CDR1 PRHDT and CDR2 FYEKMQ (reference sequence). Here the CDR3 DNA reads TGTGCCAGCGGAACGGGACGGAGGAACACTGAAGCTTTCTTT. This sequence encodes CASGTGRRNTEAFF.

The chain combines TRBV7-9 with TRBJ1-6; a possible D gene is TRBD1 (5 bases). Trimming shortened V by 2 bases and J by 10 bases, and 12 bases separated the two germline ends. CDR3 size: 14 residues. Germline-derived CDR1 and CDR2 are SEHNR and FQNEAQ (reference sequence). The DNA for the CDR3 is TGTGCCAGCAGCTTACAGGGTGAAAAATCACCCCTCCACTTT. Translating gives CASSLQGEKSPLHF.

The rearrangement uses TRBV29-1 and TRBJ2-1; a weak D match, TRBD1 (5 bases). Trimming left V 6 bases short and J 1 base short, with 16 bases between. This CDR3 is built from 15 residues. Looked up from germline, CDR1 is SQVTM and CDR2 is ANQGSEA. CDR3 DNA sequence: TGCAGCGTCGTGACAGATCAGACTTCCTACAATGAGCAGTTCTTC. It encodes CSVVTDQTSYNEQFF.

The rearrangement uses TRBV7-9 and TRBJ1-4; TRBD1 aligns across 9 bases. V lost 6 bases and J lost 12; bases outside the gene matches: 11. CDR1 and CDR2 (germline): SEHNR, FQNEAQ (reference sequence). The CDR3 spans 14 residues. The CDR3 region is CASRTGQGISQLFF. The CDR3 region has the DNA TGTGCCAGCAGAACTGGACAGGGGATTAGCCAACTGTTTTTT.

This chain uses TRBV24-1 with TRBJ2-1; D tentatively reads TRBD1 or TRBD2 (5 bases each). This CDR3 region has 15 residues. The ends were cut back, 0 bases at V and 0 bases at J, with 5 bases in the middle. Germline V gene sequence: CDR1 KGHDR, CDR2 SFDVKD. CDR3 sequence reads: CATSDLGGSYNEQFF. The CDR3 bases are TGTGCCACCAGTGATTTGGGGGGCTCCTACAATGAGCAGTTCTTC.

The chain links TRBV5-6 to TRBJ2-3; D is possibly TRBD2 (6 bases). The CDR3 is 16 amino acids. CDR1 and CDR2 from the germline V gene are SGHDT and YYEEEE. Between the trimmed V and J ends, which lost 0 bases and 4 bases, there was a span of 15 bases. The CDR3 nucleotides are TGTGCCAGCAGCTTGGGGAGGAGGGCCCGCGCAGATACGCAGTATTTT. Protein: CASSLGRRARADTQYF.

This chain links TRBV6-6 with TRBJ2-1, with D hard to call. Germline V CDR1 and CDR2: MNHNY, SVGAGI (reference sequence). The V and J ends lost 4 bases and 2 bases respectively, with 12 bases between them. The CDR3 spans 15 residues. The CDR3 nucleotides read TGTGCCAGCAGTTTCCAGCCGGGCCCCTACAATGAGCAGTTCTTC. Amino acids: CASSFQPGPYNEQFF.

The DNA for the CDR3 is TGTGCCAGCAGTGACATCACAGGGAGCACAGATACGCAGTATTTT. Its translation: CASSDITGSTDTQYF. V is TRBV6-1 and J is TRBJ2-3; possible D gene TRBD1, 6 bases. Germline lookup yields CDR1 MNHNS and CDR2 SASEGT. V dropped 3 bases and J dropped 0 bases, with 10 bases sitting between them. CDR3 length: 15 residues.

This clonotype has more than one count but fewer than ten. The chain recombines TRBV6-6 with TRBJ2-5; D ambiguous. The CDR3 length is 12 residues. V was pared by 10 bases and J by 4 bases, with 13 bases between. CDR1 MNHNY and CDR2 SVGAGI come from the germline V gene (reference sequence). CDR3 residues: CATHGRIETQYF. In DNA form, the CDR3 reads TGTGCCACCCACGGCCGCATAGAGACCCAGTACTTC.

This chain connects TRBV6-8 to TRBJ1-1; tentative D call: TRBD1 (5 bases). The CDR3 length is 16 residues. The germline V gene encodes CDR1 MNHGY and CDR2 SAAAGT. Trimming took off 5 bases at V and 1 base at J, with 17 bases between the two ends. In nucleotides, the CDR3 is TGTGCCAGCAGTGCTGAACTTAGACAGCCGAACACTGAAGCTTTCTTT. Its translation is CASSAELRQPNTEAFF.

This chain connects TRBV19 to TRBJ1-1; perhaps TRBD1 as D (6 bases). Trimming stripped 4 bases from V and 6 bases from J, with 12 bases between. Germline CDR1 LNHDA, CDR2 SQIVND (reference sequence). CDR3 length equals 13 residues. CDR3 sequence (DNA): TGTGCCAGTAGTACAACAGGGTTTTCTGAAGCTTTCTTT. It is translated as CASSTTGFSEAFF.

This clonotype was seen just once. The CDR3 region is CASSLRQGAEEQYF. The CDR3 DNA follows: TGCGCCAGCAGCCTTCGACAGGGGGCAGAAGAGCAGTACTTC. The chain employs TRBV5-1 and TRBJ2-7; the match to TRBD1 covers 10 bases. This CDR3 is 14 amino acids long. Losses at the gene ends were 4 bases for V and 7 bases for J; bases not matched to a gene: 8. Per the germline V gene, CDR1 is SGHRS and CDR2 is YFSETQ.

The chain recombines TRBV4-2 with TRBJ2-1; TRBD2 agrees at 9 bases. The junction had 13 bases not matched to a gene; V was cut back by 3 bases and J by 4 bases. The germline V gene encodes CDR1 LGHNA and CDR2 YNFKEQ. The CDR3 extends over 18 amino acids. The CDR3 nucleotides read TGTGCCAGCAGCCACTTAATACTTAAGCGGGGGGAATACAATGAGCAGTTCTTC. Encoded protein: CASSHLILKRGEYNEQFF.

The table lists this clonotype with a few counts. V gene TRBV11-1 combines with J gene TRBJ1-1; 9 positions match TRBD1. The CDR3 loop spans 16 amino acids. The V segment lost 0 bases and the J segment 3 bases; nucleotides outside the gene matches: 5. Germline CDR1 and CDR2: SGHAT and FQDESV (reference sequence). The CDR3 region is CASSLADRGRDTEAFF. CDR3 bases: TGTGCCAGCAGCTTAGCGGACAGGGGCAGGGACACTGAAGCTTTCTTT.

This clonotype was counted only a few times. The chain uses TRBV10-3 and TRBJ2-1; D not certain. V was cut by 8 bases and J by 6 bases, with 20 bases left in between. Germline CDR1 and CDR2: ENHRY and SYGVKD. The CDR3 has 15 residues. CDR3 loop: CAIAVESEAVNEQFF. DNA for the CDR3: TGTGCCATCGCGGTGGAGTCCGAGGCGGTCAATGAGCAGTTCTTC.

This clonotype was counted ten times or more. This chain joins TRBV7-9 and TRBJ1-2; 10 bases are shared with TRBD1. Germline V gene sequence: CDR1 SEHNR, CDR2 FQNEAQ (reference sequence). The CDR3 covers 14 residues. The V gene end was trimmed by 6 bases and the J gene end by 4 bases; junction bases not matched to a gene: 5. CDR3 sequence (DNA): TGTGCCAGCAGTCCGACAGGGGGCGTCTATGGCTACACCTTC. Translated: CASSPTGGVYGYTF.

The chain employs TRBV19 and TRBJ2-7, with D possibly matching TRBD2 (6 bases). Germline assignment: CDR1 LNHDA and CDR2 SQIVND (reference sequence). Trimming removed 3 bases from V and 0 bases from J, with 12 bases in between. The CDR3 length is 15 residues. CDR3 nucleotide sequence: TGTGCCAGTAGTATTCGGGGGATCTCCTCCTACGAGCAGTACTTC. Its protein product is CASSIRGISSYEQYF.